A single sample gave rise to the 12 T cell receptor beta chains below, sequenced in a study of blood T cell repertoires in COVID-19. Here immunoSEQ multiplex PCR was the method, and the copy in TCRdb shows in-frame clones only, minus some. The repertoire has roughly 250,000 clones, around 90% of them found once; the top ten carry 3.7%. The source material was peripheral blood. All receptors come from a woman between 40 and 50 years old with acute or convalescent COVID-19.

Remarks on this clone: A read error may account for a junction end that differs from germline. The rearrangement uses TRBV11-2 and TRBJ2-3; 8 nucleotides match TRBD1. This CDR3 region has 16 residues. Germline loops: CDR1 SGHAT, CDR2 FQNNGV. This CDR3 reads CASSLGQVPSTNTQYF. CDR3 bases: TGTGCCAGCAGCTTGGGACAGGTCCCAAGCACAAATACGCAGTATTTT.

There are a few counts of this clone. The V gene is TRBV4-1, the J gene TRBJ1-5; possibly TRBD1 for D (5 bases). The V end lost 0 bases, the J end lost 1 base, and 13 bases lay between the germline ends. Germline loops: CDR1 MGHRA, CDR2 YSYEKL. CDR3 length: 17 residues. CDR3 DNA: TGCGCCAGCAGCCAAGACGCTAGGGGAGGGAGCAATCAGCCCCAGCATTTT. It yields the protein CASSQDARGGSNQPQHF.

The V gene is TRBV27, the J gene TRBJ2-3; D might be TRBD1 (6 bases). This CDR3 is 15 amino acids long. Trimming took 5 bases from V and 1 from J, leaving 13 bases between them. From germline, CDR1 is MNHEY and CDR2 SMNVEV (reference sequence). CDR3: CASSPYRTGTDTQYF. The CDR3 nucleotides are TGTGCCAGCAGTCCTTATAGGACAGGCACAGATACGCAGTATTTT.

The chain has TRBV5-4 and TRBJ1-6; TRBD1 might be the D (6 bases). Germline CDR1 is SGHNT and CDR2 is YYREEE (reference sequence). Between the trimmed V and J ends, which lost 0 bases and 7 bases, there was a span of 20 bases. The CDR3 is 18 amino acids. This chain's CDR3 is CASSLGIQGRVGNSPLHF. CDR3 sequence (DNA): TGTGCCAGCAGCTTGGGGATTCAGGGGCGCGTGGGGAATTCACCCCTCCACTTT.

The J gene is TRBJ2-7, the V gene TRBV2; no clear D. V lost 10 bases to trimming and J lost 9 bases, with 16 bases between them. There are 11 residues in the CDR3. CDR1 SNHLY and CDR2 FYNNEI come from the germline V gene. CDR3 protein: CATSESASQYV. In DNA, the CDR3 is TGTGCCACCTCCGAGTCAGCGTCGCAGTACGTC.

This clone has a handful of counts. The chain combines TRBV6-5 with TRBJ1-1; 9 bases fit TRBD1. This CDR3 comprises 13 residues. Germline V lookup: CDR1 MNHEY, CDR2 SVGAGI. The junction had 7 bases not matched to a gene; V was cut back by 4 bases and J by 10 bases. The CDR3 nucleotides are TGTGCCAGCAGTTCCCGGGACAGGGTTGGAGCTTTCTTT. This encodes CASSSRDRVGAFF.

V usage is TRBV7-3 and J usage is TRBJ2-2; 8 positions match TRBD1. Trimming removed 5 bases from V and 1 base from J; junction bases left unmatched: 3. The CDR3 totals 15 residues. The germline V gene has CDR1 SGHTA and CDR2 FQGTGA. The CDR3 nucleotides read TGTGCCAGCAGCCAGGGGACAGGGAACACCGGGGAGCTGTTTTTT. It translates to CASSQGTGNTGELFF.

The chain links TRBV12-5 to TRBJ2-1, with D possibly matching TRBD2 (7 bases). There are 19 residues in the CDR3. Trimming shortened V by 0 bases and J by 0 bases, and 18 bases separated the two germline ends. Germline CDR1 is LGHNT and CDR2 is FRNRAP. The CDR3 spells CASGLVQRGGMSSYNEQFF. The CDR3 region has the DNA TGTGCTAGTGGTTTGGTACAAAGGGGGGGGATGAGCTCCTACAATGAGCAGTTCTTC.

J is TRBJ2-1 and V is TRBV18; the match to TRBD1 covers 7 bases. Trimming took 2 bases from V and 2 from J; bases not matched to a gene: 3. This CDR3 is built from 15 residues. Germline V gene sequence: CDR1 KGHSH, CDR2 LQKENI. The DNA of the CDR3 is TGTGCCAGCTCACCAAGGGGGCAGACCTACAATGAGCAGTTCTTC. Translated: CASSPRGQTYNEQFF. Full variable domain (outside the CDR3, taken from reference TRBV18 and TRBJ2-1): NAGVMQNPRHLVRRRGQEARLRCSPMKGHSHVYWYRQLPEEGLKFMVYLQKENIIDESGMPKERFSAEFPKEGPSILRIQQVVRGDSAAYFCASSPRGQTYNEQFFGPGTRLTVL.

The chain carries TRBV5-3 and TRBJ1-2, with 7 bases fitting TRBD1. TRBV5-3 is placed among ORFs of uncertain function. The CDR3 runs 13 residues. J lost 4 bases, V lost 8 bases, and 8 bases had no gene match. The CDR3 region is CASSGTGAYGYTF. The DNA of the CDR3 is TGTGCCAGCTCCGGAACAGGGGCCTATGGCTACACCTTC.

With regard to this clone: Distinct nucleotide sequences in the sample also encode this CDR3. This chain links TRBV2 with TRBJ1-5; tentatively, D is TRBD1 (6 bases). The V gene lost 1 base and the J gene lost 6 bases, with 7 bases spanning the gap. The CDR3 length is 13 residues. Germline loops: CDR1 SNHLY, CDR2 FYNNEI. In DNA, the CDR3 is TGTGCCAGCAGTGAAGGGGGGCGTCAGCCCCAGCATTTT. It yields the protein CASSEGGRQPQHF.

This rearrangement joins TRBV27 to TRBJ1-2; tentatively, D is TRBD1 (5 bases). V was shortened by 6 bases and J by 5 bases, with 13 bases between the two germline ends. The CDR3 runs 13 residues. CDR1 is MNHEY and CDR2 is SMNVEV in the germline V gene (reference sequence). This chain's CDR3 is CASRPNRLYGYTF. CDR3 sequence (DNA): TGTGCCAGCAGGCCAAACAGGTTATATGGCTACACCTTC.